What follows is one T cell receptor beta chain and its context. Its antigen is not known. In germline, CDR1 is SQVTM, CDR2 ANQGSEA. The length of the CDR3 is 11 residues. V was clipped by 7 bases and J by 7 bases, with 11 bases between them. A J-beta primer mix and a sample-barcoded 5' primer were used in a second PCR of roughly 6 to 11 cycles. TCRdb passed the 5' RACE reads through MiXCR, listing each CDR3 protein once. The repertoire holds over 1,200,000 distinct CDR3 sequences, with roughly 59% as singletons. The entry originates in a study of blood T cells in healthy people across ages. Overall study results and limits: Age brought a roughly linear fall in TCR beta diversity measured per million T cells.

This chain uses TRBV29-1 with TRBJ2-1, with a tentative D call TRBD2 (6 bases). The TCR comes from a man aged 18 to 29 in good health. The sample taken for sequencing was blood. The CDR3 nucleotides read TGCAGCGGCGTGGGGGGTAATGAGCAGTTCTTC. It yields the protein CSGVGGNEQFF.